This TCR beta chain was documented in a study of Tregs in tolerant kidney transplant recipients (dated by TCRdb to about 2019). Notes on the research overall: Additional Treg samples were obtained from an approximately 3-day mixed lymphocyte reaction with belatacept, in some cases followed by a 5-day donor restimulation, before recipient CD4+CD25+CD127- cells were sorted. Antibodies distinguished recipient from donor cells when sorting primary belatacept mixed lymphocyte reaction cultures. TCRbeta sequencing was used in the study to identify donor-specific regulatory T cells before combined kidney and bone marrow transplantation, and the identified cells were then tracked after transplant. TCRbeta repertoire sequencing was used in a few healthy controls to compare several ways of expanding Tregs specific for an allogeneic donor.

Overall results and qualifications from the work: The most biologically relevant and donor-specific TCRbeta repertoire appeared to be identified by expanding Tregs with activated donor B cells. The study was constrained by small patient numbers, and validation of the findings is required in larger populations and under other immunosuppression protocols. Biological reproducibility was not directly assessed, although technical replication error appeared to be minimal.

For TCRbeta CDR3 sequencing, genomic DNA was extracted from sorted cells using the QIAGEN DNeasy Blood and Tissue Kit. High-throughput TCRbeta CDR3 sequencing, including PCR amplification with bias correction and internal controls, was performed commercially through immunoSEQ. Concerning the study's data processing: Unique productive TCRbeta sequences were defined by CDR3 nucleotide sequence where primers matched, otherwise by CDR3 amino acid sequence with Vbeta and Jbeta genes. Donor-reactive sequences were defined as at least 5-fold expanded in CFSE-low cells versus unstimulated cells, with frequency of at least 0.01% in CFSE-low cells. Jensen-Shannon divergence, calculated on the top 100 TCRbeta sequences ranked by frequency, was used to quantify repertoire divergence. When a sample had multiple sequencing runs, each run was corrected for sorting error separately and the runs were then pooled. TCRdb holds this immuneACCESS table with in-frame rearrangements only. Some clones are missing; in checked studies, unresolved V genes explain under half, and the rest has no known cause. That table supplies the V and J calls and clone size; D and trimming were determined from the DNA. The sample table shows 15,000 to 20,000 clones, and about 57% are seen once. Jointly, the top ten make up approximately 3% of the sample.

Remarks on this clone: Its cognate antigen has yet to be identified. Base qualities are not at hand, and no much larger clone is one base apart.

Healthy control blood came either as purchased buffy coats or from healthy volunteers. Healthy control blood was processed to PBMCs by Ficoll density gradient and cryopreserved, and patient PBMCs were collected before and after transplant. The TCR comes from a human donor in good health. Sequencing used Tregs from blood cultured with allogeneic cells.

The CDR3: CARDSGTDPVHGYTF. Read as DNA, the sequence is TGTGCCAGGGACTCCGGGACAGACCCCGTTCATGGCTACACCTTC. Recombination linked TRBV7-9 to TRBJ1-2; 7 bases in between match TRBD1. The CDR3 numbers 15 residues from cysteine through phenylalanine. Solely the CDR3 DNA is kept, with 45 bases framed from the first base. V has 9 bases trimmed and J has 6 bases trimmed; junction bases matching no gene number 16. As encoded in the germline V gene (reference sequence), CDR1 is SEHNR while CDR2 is FQNEAQ. The variable domain in full, with residues beyond the CDR3 obtained from the reference TRBV7-9 and TRBJ1-2 genes, is DTGVSQNPRHKITKRGQNVTFRCDPISEHNRLYWYRQTLGQGPEFLTYFQNEAQLEKSRLLSDRFSAERPKGSFSTLEIQRTEQGDSAMYLCARDSGTDPVHGYTFGSGTRLTVV.